Listed below are T cell receptor beta chains from one sample, sequenced in a study of T cell responses to AZD1222 COVID-19 vaccine. Produced via immunoSEQ multiplex PCR; TCRdb's table is partial and in-frame only. The table records 120,000 or so clones, about 90% of them present only once. The specimen comprised peripheral blood, sampled on day 0 of AZD1222 vaccination. Receptors were obtained from an adult in good health. Each CDR3 is given with its conserved first and last residue. A D gene is named only where the DNA matches it firmly. Clone sizes are given selectively: once, few, many, or a class where the clone is expanded.

-	TRBV9	-	TRBJ1-2	TGTGCCAGCAGCCTAACCGGCTCAAACTATGGCTACACCTTC	CASSLTGSNYGYTF
-	TRBV28	-	TRBJ2-7	TGTGCCAGCAGGCTAGAGCAGGAGACCTACGAGCAGTACTTC	CASRLEQETYEQYF
-	TRBV3-1/TRBV3-2	-	TRBJ1-2	TGTGCCAGCAGCCAAGATAAGGGCAGGGCCCGCAATGGCTACACCTTC	CASSQDKGRARNGYTF
-	TRBV29-1	-	TRBJ1-2	TGCAGCGTTAAAGCTCCCCTGAACTATGGCTACACCTTC	CSVKAPLNYGYTF
TRBD2	TRBV11-3	-	TRBJ2-1	TGTGCCAGCAGCTTAAGGGTCCTGGGGGGGGAGAGGGATGAGCAGTTCTTC	CASSLRVLGGERDEQFF
-	TRBV28	-	TRBJ1-1	TGTGCCAGCTCCCATACGGGGAACACTGAAGCTTTCTTT	CASSHTGNTEAFF
-	TRBV28	-	TRBJ1-2	TGTGCCAGCAGTTCCGTAAACCCAAACTATGGCTACACCTTC	CASSSVNPNYGYTF
TRBD1	TRBV7-9	-	TRBJ1-1	TGTGCCAGCAGCTTAGCAGGGGGCCCTGAAGCTTTCTTT	CASSLAGGPEAFF
-	TRBV28	-	TRBJ2-7	TGTGCCAGCAGTTTAACTAGCTACGAGCAGTACTTC	CASSLTSYEQYF
-	TRBV6-5	-	TRBJ1-1	TGTGCCAGCAGTTACCAGTCTTTGAGTTTAGAAGCTTTCTTT	CASSYQSLSLEAFF
TRBD2	TRBV11-3	once	TRBJ2-3	TGTGCCAGCAGCCCCGGGACTAGCGGGGTCGATACGCAGTATTTT	CASSPGTSGVDTQYF
-	TRBV9	-	TRBJ1-5	TGTGCCAGCAGCGTCGGATATAGCAATCAGCCCCAGCATTTT	CASSVGYSNQPQHF
-	TRBV4-1	-	TRBJ1-4	TGCGCCAGCAGCCCGACGGTGGATGAAAAACTGTTTTTT	CASSPTVDEKLFF
TRBD1	TRBV9	-	TRBJ2-7	TGTGCCAGCAGCGCTGGACAGGCCACGGGGGAGCAGTACTTC	CASSAGQATGEQYF
-	TRBV2	-	TRBJ1-1	TGTGCCAGCAGTGAGGCCGGGGCCCCCGGGGGAGCTTTCTTT	CASSEAGAPGGAFF
-	TRBV5-1	-	TRBJ2-3	TGCGCCAGCAGACCGGACGGCTATAGCACAGATACGCAGTATTTT	CASRPDGYSTDTQYF
TRBD1	TRBV30	-	TRBJ1-2	TGTGCCTGGAGTGCCGATTGGGACAGTGATTTCTATGGCTACACCTTC	CAWSADWDSDFYGYTF
TRBD1	TRBV4-1	-	TRBJ2-7	TGCGCCAGCAGCCAAGGACAGGGGCGCTTCTCCTACGAGCAGTACTTC	CASSQGQGRFSYEQYF
-	TRBV10-3	-	TRBJ1-1	TGTGCCATCAGTGTATACAGGGACGTGAACACTGAAGCTTTCTTT	CAISVYRDVNTEAFF
-	TRBV18	few	TRBJ1-2	TGTGCCAGCTCACCACGGGACGGGCCTAACTATGGCTACACCTTC	CASSPRDGPNYGYTF
-	TRBV2	once	TRBJ2-2	TGTGCCAGCAGTGAAGTCGGGGGTGGCTCCGGGGAGCTGTTTTTT	CASSEVGGGSGELFF
-	TRBV6-5	-	TRBJ2-5	TGTGCCTCTCGCCGTGGAGTCGAGCCCATGCACTTC	CASRRGVEPMHF
TRBD1	TRBV28	-	TRBJ1-2	TGTGCCAGCAAGGGACAGGGATCCTATGGCTACACCTTC	CASKGQGSYGYTF
TRBD2	TRBV5-4	-	TRBJ2-7	TGTGCCAGCAGCTTGGCCGGCTTGGCTAGCGGTCCCTACGAGCAGTACTTC	CASSLAGLASGPYEQYF
-	TRBV7-2	-	TRBJ1-2	TGTGCCAGCAGCCCCAGGGACCTCTATGGCTACACCTTC	CASSPRDLYGYTF
-	TRBV7-2	-	TRBJ1-5	TGTGCCAGCAGCTTAGGACCCTATAGCAATCAGCCCCAGCATTTT	CASSLGPYSNQPQHF
TRBD1	TRBV12-5	-	TRBJ1-4	TGTGCTAGTGCCCCCGGGACAGATGAAAAACTGTTTTTT	CASAPGTDEKLFF
-	TRBV3-1/TRBV3-2	-	TRBJ1-6	TGTGCCAGCAGCCAAGAGCGGGTCCCCTACTATAATTCACCCCTCCACTTT	CASSQERVPYYNSPLHF
TRBD1	TRBV6-5	once	TRBJ1-4	TGTGCCAGCAGTTACTCGGGGACAGGGCGTGAAAAACTGTTTTTT	CASSYSGTGREKLFF
-	TRBV29-1	-	TRBJ1-3	TGCAGCGTTCACTCTGGAAACACCATATATTTT	CSVHSGNTIYF
TRBD1	TRBV10-3	once	TRBJ2-7	TGTGCCATCAGTGCAGACAGGGGGCGTGTGTACGAGCAGTACTTC	CAISADRGRVYEQYF
TRBD2	TRBV9	-	TRBJ2-1	TGTGCCAGCAGCGTACCGAAAGAGCGGGAGGGGGACAATGAGCAGTTCTTC	CASSVPKEREGDNEQFF
-	TRBV6-5	-	TRBJ2-3	TGTGCCAGCAGTCTGGTGGAGAACACAGATACGCAGTATTTT	CASSLVENTDTQYF
TRBD2	TRBV7-2	-	TRBJ2-5	TGTGCCAGCAGCTACCCTCTCCCGGGGGGAGAGACCCAGTACTTC	CASSYPLPGGETQYF
-	TRBV19	-	TRBJ2-5	TGTGCCAGTAGTATCGAAGAGACCCAGTACTTC	CASSIEETQYF
-	TRBV30	-	TRBJ1-6	TGTGCCTGGAGCGAAAGACTTTTTTCACCCCTCCACTTT	CAWSERLFSPLHF
-	TRBV7-9	-	TRBJ1-3	TGTGCCAGCAGCTTGTCAGGATTTTCTGGAAACACCATATATTTT	CASSLSGFSGNTIYF
TRBD1	TRBV4-2	-	TRBJ2-7	TGTGCCAGCAGCCAGGGGACAGGTACCTACGAGCAGTACTTC	CASSQGTGTYEQYF
-	TRBV11-2	-	TRBJ1-4	TGTGCCAGCAGCTTAAAATTAGGAGTAAACAATGAAAAACTGTTTTTT	CASSLKLGVNNEKLFF
-	TRBV5-4	-	TRBJ1-3	TGTGCCAGCAGTTTAGACCCGGGGAACACCATATATTTT	CASSLDPGNTIYF
-	TRBV2	-	TRBJ2-7	TGTGCCAGCAGTGGCGACCGACCCTACGAGCAGTACTTC	CASSGDRPYEQYF
TRBD2	TRBV4-3	-	TRBJ2-1	TGCGCCAGCAGCCAAGAGCTGGTAGCGGGAGTATCCTACAATGAGCAGTTCTTC	CASSQELVAGVSYNEQFF
-	TRBV5-1	-	TRBJ1-1	TGCGCCAGCAGCTTAAAAAACACTGAAGCTTTCTTT	CASSLKNTEAFF
TRBD2	TRBV28	-	TRBJ2-7	TGTGCCAGCAGTTTACGGGGACTAGGTTACGAGCAGTACTTC	CASSLRGLGYEQYF
-	TRBV2	-	TRBJ1-6	TGTGCCAGCAGTGAACAAGGGAACTATAATTCACCCCTCCACTTT	CASSEQGNYNSPLHF
-	TRBV27	-	TRBJ2-7	TGTGCCAGCAGCGCGCCCTGGGACGAGCAGTACTTC	CASSAPWDEQYF
-	TRBV19	once	TRBJ1-1	TGTGCCAGTAGTGACGGCCGACTGAACACTGAAGCTTTCTTT	CASSDGRLNTEAFF